The 5 T cell receptor beta chains listed next were all sequenced from one sample in a study of shared clonotypes between healthy human individuals. Here immunoSEQ multiplex PCR was the method, and the copy in TCRdb shows in-frame clones only, minus some. There are fewer than 3 million clones in the sample; approximately 90% occur only once, and more than 0.35% lies in the top ten. The sequencing sample was made of naive CD4+ T cells from PBMCs. Subset here: CD45RA+ positively selected. The origin of the receptors is a man aged 18 to 30 in good health. Some clones in this sample may be carry-over from other donors' samples.

The rearrangement uses TRBV2 and TRBJ1-1, with a tentative D call TRBD1 (5 bases). The CDR3 loop spans 15 amino acids. The germline gives CDR1 SNHLY, CDR2 FYNNEI. The CDR3 sequence: CAIGRASTRDTEAFF. CDR3 DNA: TGTGCGATTGGCAGGGCTTCCACCCGTGACACTGAAGCTTTCTTT.

The rearrangement joins TRBV6-1 to TRBJ2-7, with D possibly called TRBD1 or TRBD2 (6 bases each). V lost 7 bases to trimming and J lost 2 bases, with 15 bases between them. There are 14 residues in the CDR3. Germline CDR1 reads MNHNS; CDR2 reads SASEGT. CDR3 sequence: CASMTGGGPYEQYF. The CDR3, as DNA: TGTGCCAGCATGACAGGAGGGGGGCCCTACGAGCAGTACTTC.

This sequence joins TRBV4-1 and TRBJ2-7; 9 positions agree with TRBD2. CDR3 length: 15 amino acids. In germline, CDR1 is MGHRA, CDR2 YSYEKL. V trimming: 2 bases; J trimming: 6 bases; junction bases outside the gene matches: 8. CDR3 DNA sequence: TGCGCCAGCAGCCAACCCCTAGCGGGAAGGCGCGAGCAGTACTTC. It is translated as CASSQPLAGRREQYF.

This rearrangement joins TRBV7-9 to TRBJ2-5; 10 bases fit TRBD1. Germline V gene sequence: CDR1 SEHNR, CDR2 FQNEAQ (reference sequence). This CDR3 has 16 amino acids. V shed 5 bases, J shed 3 bases, and the junction held 9 bases outside the gene matches. The CDR3 DNA follows: TGTGCCAGCAGCACCGGACAGGGGGTGAGTGAAGAGACCCAGTACTTC. Translated, it gives CASSTGQGVSEETQYF.

V gene TRBV5-1 combines with J gene TRBJ1-4, with D tentatively TRBD1 (5 bases). From germline, CDR1 is SGHRS and CDR2 YFSETQ. The ends were cut back, 6 bases at V and 0 bases at J, with 12 bases in the middle. This CDR3 has 15 residues. This chain's CDR3 is CASTSRGTTNEKLFF. The CDR3 DNA is TGCGCCAGCACCTCCCGGGGGACAACTAATGAAAAACTGTTTTTT.